The source of this TCR beta chain is a study of blood T cell repertoires in COVID-19. TCRdb's copy holds only in-frame clones and misses some; the assay was immunoSEQ multiplex PCR. The sample records over 45,000 clones, about 86% being singletons. Material: peripheral blood. The receptor was isolated from a woman older than 75 with acute or convalescent COVID-19.

Written as DNA, the CDR3 is TGTGCCAGCAGCCTGAAGGTGGGGACAGGGGGCACTGAAGCTTTCTTT. Protein product: CASSLKVGTGGTEAFF. The chain employs TRBV7-9 and TRBJ1-1; 11 positions agree with TRBD1. Per germline, CDR1 SEHNR and CDR2 FQNEAQ (reference sequence). V was clipped by 5 bases and J by 4 bases; unmatched bases: 9. CDR3 length: 16 amino acids.